The 28 T cell receptor beta chains below come from one sample, sequenced in a study of T cell responses to AZD1222 COVID-19 vaccine. Clones were sequenced by immunoSEQ multiplex PCR, and TCRdb holds only the in-frame ones, with some missing. The table shows approximately 180,000 clones, with 70% to 90% occurring only once. The sample here was peripheral blood, taken 28 days after the second dose of the MenACWY control vaccine. These receptors were taken from an adult who received the MenACWY meningococcal vaccine as a control.

The V gene is TRBV7-2, the J gene TRBJ1-1, with D perhaps matching TRBD1 (5 bases). V shed 3 bases and J shed 7 bases, with 9 bases lying between them. Germline V gives CDR1 SGHTA, CDR2 FQGNSA. CDR3 length: 12 amino acids. Here the CDR3 reads CASSFQTDEAFF. Written as DNA, the CDR3 is TGTGCCAGCAGCTTCCAGACAGATGAAGCTTTCTTT.

The chain combines TRBV7-2 with TRBJ2-7; the match to TRBD1 covers 10 bases. V was pared by 3 bases and J by 4 bases, with 6 bases of the junction left unmatched. This CDR3 spans 15 amino acids. In germline, CDR1 is SGHTA, CDR2 FQGNSA. CDR3 sequence (DNA): TGTGCCAGCAGCTTGGGGACAGGGGAGTGGTACGAGCAGTACTTC. The encoded protein is CASSLGTGEWYEQYF.

The CDR3: CASSFEDRMAFF. The DNA for the CDR3 is TGTGCCAGCAGCTTTGAGGACAGGATGGCTTTCTTT. V and J are TRBV7-9 and TRBJ1-1; 7 bases fit TRBD1. After removal of 3 bases from V and 11 bases from J, the junction contained 6 bases not matched to a gene. The CDR3 spans 12 residues. CDR1 and CDR2 (germline): SEHNR, FQNEAQ (reference sequence). Based on the CDR3 plus reference TRBV7-9 and TRBJ1-1, the full variable domain is DTGVSQNPRHKITKRGQNVTFRCDPISEHNRLYWYRQTLGQGPEFLTYFQNEAQLEKSRLLSDRFSAERPKGSFSTLEIQRTEQGDSAMYLCASSFEDRMAFFGQGTRLTVV.

The CDR3 sequence is CASSLGPRSFNEQFF. DNA of the CDR3: TGTGCCAGCAGCTTAGGCCCTAGATCGTTCAATGAGCAGTTCTTC. The rearrangement links TRBV7-2 to TRBJ2-1; D gene ambiguous. Trimming removed 1 base at V and 6 bases at J, with 13 bases between. This CDR3 region has 15 residues. CDR1 is SGHTA, CDR2 FQGNSA, per germline.

This chain links TRBV18 with TRBJ2-7; D not certain. The germline V and J ends were trimmed by 3 bases and 1 base, with 13 bases remaining between them. Germline assignment: CDR1 KGHSH and CDR2 LQKENI. The CDR3 totals 15 residues. The CDR3: CASSPRDGLSYEQYF. Written as DNA, the CDR3 is TGTGCCAGCTCACCTAGAGACGGATTATCCTACGAGCAGTACTTC.

This chain connects TRBV7-9 to TRBJ1-1; 9 bases map to TRBD1. The germline gives CDR1 SEHNR, CDR2 FQNEAQ (reference sequence). After removal of 2 bases from V and 5 bases from J, the junction contained 9 bases not matched to a gene. This CDR3 has 16 residues. Written as DNA, the CDR3 is TGTGCCAGCAGCTTAAACAGGGGGCCCTTAGAGACTGAAGCTTTCTTT. This translates into CASSLNRGPLETEAFF.

This clone was found once. V and J are TRBV7-9 and TRBJ2-7; D may correspond to TRBD1 or TRBD2 (5 bases each). The CDR3 is 14 residues long. Trimming took 4 bases from V and 1 from J, leaving 11 bases between them. Germline values: CDR1 SEHNR, CDR2 FQNEAQ (reference sequence). CDR3 loop: CASSSGTLSYEQYF. The CDR3 bases are TGTGCCAGCAGCTCCGGGACCTTATCCTACGAGCAGTACTTC.

The rearrangement links TRBV3-1 (or the pseudogene TRBV3-2) to TRBJ1-1; D gene ambiguous. This CDR3 has 16 residues. V shed 0 bases and J shed 3 bases, with 14 bases lying between them. Per the germline V gene, CDR1 is LGHDT and CDR2 is YNNKEL (reference sequence). DNA of the CDR3: TGTGCCAGCAGCCAAGATAGGACCCCACAGTACACTGAAGCTTTCTTT. It translates to CASSQDRTPQYTEAFF.

The CDR3 is CASTRQPSGANVLTF. The CDR3 DNA reads TGTGCCAGCACCCGGCAGCCGTCTGGGGCCAACGTCCTGACTTTC. V is TRBV27 and J is TRBJ2-6; the D is unclear. V was cut by 7 bases and J by 1 base, with 11 bases left in between. The length of the CDR3 is 15 residues. Per germline, CDR1 MNHEY and CDR2 SMNVEV (reference sequence).

The chain links TRBV28 to TRBJ2-7; 8 nucleotides match TRBD1. CDR3 size: 16 residues. CDR1 is MDHEN and CDR2 is SYDVKM in the germline V gene. V shed 4 bases and J 7 bases; nucleotides not matched to a gene: 15. DNA of the CDR3: TGTGCCAGCAGTTCGCAGGACAGGGCCCTTGTGGAGGAGCAGTACTTC. As protein: CASSSQDRALVEEQYF.

The chain is built from TRBV7-9 and TRBJ1-2; 7 nucleotides align to TRBD1. Germline V lookup: CDR1 SEHNR, CDR2 FQNEAQ (reference sequence). Trimming at V came to 1 base and at J to 0 bases, leaving 5 bases not matched to a gene. The CDR3 is 16 residues long. CDR3 DNA sequence: TGTGCCAGCAGCTTAGAGGGGGCCGGGGCTAACTATGGCTACACCTTC. Encoded protein: CASSLEGAGANYGYTF.

CDR3 sequence (DNA): TGTGCCAGCCCCCAGGGAGGGGAGCAGTACTTC. This codes for CASPQGGEQYF. The rearrangement joins TRBV28 to TRBJ2-7; TRBD2 matches 7 bases. The germline gives CDR1 MDHEN, CDR2 SYDVKM. Germline trimming cut 8 bases from V and 7 bases from J; bases unmatched to any gene: 5. The CDR3 extends over 11 amino acids.

The CDR3 DNA reads TGTGCCAGCAGTGAAGGAGGAGGTGGCAATCAGCCCCAGCATTTT. Amino acids: CASSEGGGGNQPQHF. The chain carries TRBV6-1 and TRBJ1-5; D is uncertain. This CDR3 spans 15 amino acids. Trimming cost V 1 base and J 2 bases, with 9 bases left between them. Germline V gene data show CDR1 as MNHNS and CDR2 as SASEGT.

The chain is built from TRBV7-2 and TRBJ1-1, with no clear D. This CDR3 spans 13 amino acids. Trimming shortened V by 1 base and J by 5 bases, and 8 bases separated the two germline ends. Germline V gene sequence: CDR1 SGHTA, CDR2 FQGNSA. CDR3 protein: CASSLEARTEAFF. The CDR3 DNA reads as TGTGCCAGCAGCTTAGAAGCAAGAACTGAAGCTTTCTTT.

This sequence joins TRBV30 and TRBJ1-3; no clear D. The CDR3 has 11 amino acids. Trimming removed 7 bases from V and 4 bases from J, with 8 bases in between. CDR1 is GTSNPN and CDR2 is SVGIG in the germline V gene (reference sequence). In nucleotides, the CDR3 is TGTGCCTCCGGAGGGGGAAACACCATATATTTT. Translating it yields CASGGGNTIYF.

The chain is built from TRBV6-1 and TRBJ2-5; 12 bases fit TRBD2. The CDR3 has 15 amino acids. Unmatched junction bases numbered 4, after V lost 3 bases and J lost 5 bases. Germline CDR1 MNHNS, CDR2 SASEGT. CDR3 nucleotide sequence: TGTGCCAGCAGTGAGCTAGCGGGAGGGCGGGAGACCCAGTACTTC. This encodes CASSELAGGRETQYF.

The CDR3 DNA is TGTGCCAGCAGCCGATCTAGCGGATCCTACGAGCAGTACTTC. Translated: CASSRSSGSYEQYF. This chain links TRBV7-9 with TRBJ2-7, with 7 bases lining up with TRBD2. Germline CDR1 is SEHNR and CDR2 is FQNEAQ (reference sequence). The CDR3 has 14 residues. Trimming took 5 bases from V and 1 from J; bases not matched to a gene: 5.

The chain recombines TRBV6-1 with TRBJ2-1, with 10 positions matching TRBD2. The germline V gene encodes CDR1 MNHNS and CDR2 SASEGT. The CDR3 loop spans 19 amino acids. Unmatched junction bases numbered 11, after V lost 3 bases and J lost 0 bases. The CDR3 spells CASSDEGLARPSSYNEQFF. The CDR3 region has the DNA TGTGCCAGCAGTGATGAGGGACTAGCGCGCCCGAGCTCCTACAATGAGCAGTTCTTC.

The genes are TRBV28 and TRBJ2-5; 10 bases agree with TRBD1. The CDR3 covers 15 residues. V gave up 2 bases and J gave up 5 bases; unmatched junction bases: 5. The germline gives CDR1 MDHEN, CDR2 SYDVKM. The CDR3 sequence: CASSLGTGARETQYF. CDR3 nucleotides: TGTGCCAGCAGTTTAGGGACAGGGGCTCGGGAGACCCAGTACTTC.

This chain connects TRBV7-2 to TRBJ2-5; weak D call: TRBD2 (5 bases). Between the trimmed V and J ends, which lost 5 bases and 2 bases, there was a span of 12 bases. This CDR3 has 14 residues. Germline V CDR1 and CDR2: SGHTA, FQGNSA. The CDR3 nucleotides are TGTGCCAGCAGCAAGGACTCTCGTCAAGAGACCCAGTACTTC. It translates to CASSKDSRQETQYF.

The J gene is TRBJ1-4, the V gene TRBV4-1; TRBD1 is a possible D gene (6 bases). The germline V and J ends were trimmed by 4 bases and 3 bases, with 24 bases remaining between them. The CDR3 has 19 amino acids. Germline V gene data show CDR1 as MGHRA and CDR2 as YSYEKL. CDR3 residues: CASSRGGGRKEWANEKLFF. CDR3 bases: TGCGCCAGCAGCCGCGGCGGGGGGCGAAAGGAATGGGCTAATGAAAAACTGTTTTTT.

The genes are TRBV28 and TRBJ2-1; 7 bases map to TRBD1. The CDR3 is made up of 15 amino acids. J lost 3 bases, V lost 6 bases, and 8 bases had no gene match. Looked up from germline, CDR1 is MDHEN and CDR2 is SYDVKM. DNA for the CDR3: TGTGCCAGCAGCCCCGGACAGGTGGACTACAATGAGCAGTTCTTC. This codes for CASSPGQVDYNEQFF.

The rearrangement joins TRBV6-5 to TRBJ2-7; D tentatively reads TRBD1 or TRBD2 (5 bases each). Trimming took off 7 bases at V and 5 bases at J, with 15 bases between the two ends. Germline loops: CDR1 MNHEY, CDR2 SVGAGI. There are 13 residues in the CDR3. As DNA, the CDR3 is TGTGCCAGCAAGGGACCGAACTTGAACGAGCAGTACTTC. This codes for CASKGPNLNEQYF.

J is TRBJ1-2 and V is TRBV7-2; TRBD1 agrees at 12 bases. Trimming removed 5 bases from V and 2 bases from J; junction bases left unmatched: 3. Germline CDR1 reads SGHTA; CDR2 reads FQGNSA. The CDR3 spans 15 residues. The CDR3: CASSPGTGGNYGYTF. The CDR3 DNA follows: TGTGCCAGCAGCCCAGGGACAGGGGGCAACTATGGCTACACCTTC.

The chain employs TRBV24-1 and TRBJ2-1; 7 nucleotides align to TRBD2. CDR3 length equals 13 residues. The ends lost 4 bases at V and 12 bases at J; junction bases unmatched: 8. CDR1 is KGHDR, CDR2 SFDVKD, per germline. The CDR3: CATSDHSGHGQFF. The CDR3 nucleotides are TGTGCCACCAGTGACCATAGCGGGCACGGGCAGTTCTTC.

The CDR3 nucleotides read TGTGCCAGCAGCGTGGGGACCAATAATTCACCCCTCCACTTT. Translated: CASSVGTNNSPLHF. This chain joins TRBV9 and TRBJ1-6, with D perhaps TRBD1 (5 bases). Per the germline V gene, CDR1 is SGDLS and CDR2 is YYNGEE. The germline V and J ends were trimmed by 2 bases and 5 bases, with 8 bases remaining between them. The CDR3 loop spans 14 amino acids.

J is TRBJ1-4 and V is TRBV7-9, with D possibly being TRBD1 (5 bases). CDR1 is SEHNR, CDR2 FQNEAQ, per germline (reference sequence). The V end lost 6 bases, the J end lost 5 bases, and 10 bases lay between the germline ends. The CDR3 length is 13 residues. The CDR3 is CASRSGANEKLFF. CDR3 coding DNA: TGTGCCAGCAGGTCTGGGGCGAATGAAAAACTGTTTTTT.

The chain links TRBV30 to TRBJ2-1; the D is unclear. Germline values: CDR1 GTSNPN, CDR2 SVGIG (reference sequence). The CDR3 consists of 12 residues. The germline V and J ends were trimmed by 2 bases and 7 bases, with 9 bases remaining between them. The CDR3: CAWSMGDNEQFF. The CDR3 bases are TGTGCCTGGAGTATGGGCGATAATGAGCAGTTCTTC. The full variable domain, rest sourced from reference TRBV30 and TRBJ2-1, is SQTIHQWPATLVQPVGSPLSLECTVEGTSNPNLYWYRQAAGRGLQLLFYSVGIGQISSEVPQNLSASRPQDRQFILSSKKLLLSDSGFYLCAWSMGDNEQFFGPGTRLTVL.